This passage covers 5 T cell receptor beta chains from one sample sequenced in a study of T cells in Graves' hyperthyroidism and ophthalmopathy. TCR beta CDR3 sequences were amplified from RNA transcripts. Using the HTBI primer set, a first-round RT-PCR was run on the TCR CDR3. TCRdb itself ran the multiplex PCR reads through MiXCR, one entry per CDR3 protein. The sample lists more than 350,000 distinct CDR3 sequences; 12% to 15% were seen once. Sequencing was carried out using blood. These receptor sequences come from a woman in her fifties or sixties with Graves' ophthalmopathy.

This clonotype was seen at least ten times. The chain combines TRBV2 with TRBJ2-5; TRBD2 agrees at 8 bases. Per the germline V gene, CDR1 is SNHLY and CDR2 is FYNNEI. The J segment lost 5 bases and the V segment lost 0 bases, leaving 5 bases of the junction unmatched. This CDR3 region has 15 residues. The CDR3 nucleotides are TGTGCCAGCAGTGAAGCCGGGACTAGTGGGGAGACCCAGTACTTC. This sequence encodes CASSEAGTSGETQYF. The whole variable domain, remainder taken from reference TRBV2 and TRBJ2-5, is EPEVTQTPSHQVTQMGQEVILRCVPISNHLYFYWYRQILGQKVEFLVSFYNNEISEKSEIFDDQFSVERPDGSNFTLKIRSTKLEDSAMYFCASSEAGTSGETQYFGPGTRLLVL.

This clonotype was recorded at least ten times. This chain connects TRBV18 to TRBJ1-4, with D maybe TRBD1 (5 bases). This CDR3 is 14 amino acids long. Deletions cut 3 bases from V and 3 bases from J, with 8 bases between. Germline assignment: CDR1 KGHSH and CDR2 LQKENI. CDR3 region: CASSPGDPNEKLFF. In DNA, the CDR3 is TGTGCCAGCTCACCCGGGGACCCTAATGAAAAACTGTTTTTT.

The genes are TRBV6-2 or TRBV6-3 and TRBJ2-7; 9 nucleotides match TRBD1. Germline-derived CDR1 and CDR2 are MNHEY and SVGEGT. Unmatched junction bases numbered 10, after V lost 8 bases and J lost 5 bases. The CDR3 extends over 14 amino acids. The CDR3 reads CASLPGQGPNEQYF. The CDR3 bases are TGTGCCAGCCTGCCGGGACAGGGCCCCAACGAGCAGTACTTC.

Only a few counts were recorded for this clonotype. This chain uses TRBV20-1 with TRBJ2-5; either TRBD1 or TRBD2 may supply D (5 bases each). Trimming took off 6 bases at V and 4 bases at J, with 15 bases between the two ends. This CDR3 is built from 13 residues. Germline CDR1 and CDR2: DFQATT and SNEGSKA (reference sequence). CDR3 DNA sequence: TGCAGTGCCCCAGGTGGGGGAATAGAGACCCAGTACTTC. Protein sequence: CSAPGGGIETQYF.

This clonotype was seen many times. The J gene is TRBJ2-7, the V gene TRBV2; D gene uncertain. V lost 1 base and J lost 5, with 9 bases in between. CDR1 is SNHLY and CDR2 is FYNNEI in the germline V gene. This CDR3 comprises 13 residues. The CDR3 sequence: CASSEVTVHEQYF. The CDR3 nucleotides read TGTGCCAGCAGTGAAGTTACAGTTCACGAGCAGTACTTC.